A single sample is the source of the 4 T cell receptor beta chains below, sequenced in a study of cytomegalovirus exposure and HLA in healthy donors. PCR used 60 Vbeta primers and 13 Jbeta primers. Using immunoSEQ multiplex PCR, the repertoire was profiled, and TCRdb retains in-frame clones only, with some absent. This sample has some 130,000 clones; less than 10% occur once, and the top ten carry roughly 2%. The sequenced sample was PBMCs. The receptors stem from a man in his forties or fifties in good health and CMV-seronegative.

The gene calls are TRBV11-1 and TRBJ2-7; 8 nucleotides align to TRBD2. Germline CDR1 reads SGHAT; CDR2 reads FQDESV (reference sequence). The ends lost 6 bases at V and 0 bases at J; junction bases unmatched: 7. There are 15 residues in the CDR3. The CDR3 DNA sequence: TGTGCCAGCAGACCGGCGGGGGGTCTCTCCTACGAGCAGTACTTC. Amino acid sequence: CASRPAGGLSYEQYF.

The genes are TRBV29-1 and TRBJ1-1; no clear D gene. This CDR3 has 14 amino acids. Trimming shortened V by 6 bases and J by 3 bases, and 17 bases separated the two germline ends. Germline values: CDR1 SQVTM, CDR2 ANQGSEA. The CDR3 protein is CSVPKLVVDTEAFF. The CDR3 DNA follows: TGCAGCGTACCCAAACTCGTGGTGGACACTGAAGCTTTCTTT.

The table lists this clone with a few counts. The rearrangement links TRBV2 to TRBJ2-2; D is perhaps TRBD2 (7 bases). V dropped 8 bases and J dropped 9 bases, with 13 bases sitting between them. CDR1 is SNHLY and CDR2 is FYNNEI in the germline V gene. This CDR3 region has 12 residues. This CDR3 reads CASEGGSRELFF. CDR3 nucleotides: TGTGCCAGCGAGGGGGGGTCCCGGGAGCTGTTTTTT.

The chain links TRBV5-1 to TRBJ1-4; a weak D match, TRBD1 (6 bases). CDR1 SGHRS and CDR2 YFSETQ come from the germline V gene. V was shortened by 1 base and J by 5 bases, with 9 bases between the two germline ends. CDR3 size: 14 residues. The CDR3 DNA is TGCGCCAGCAGCTTGACAGGGCGAAATGAAAAACTGTTTTTT. Its protein product is CASSLTGRNEKLFF.